Listed below are T cell receptor beta chains from one sample, sequenced in a study of human T cells and chemical hapten exposure. Each CDR3 protein gets one entry after TCRdb re-called the RACE reads with MiXCR. The table lists tens of thousands of distinct CDR3 sequences, about 6.6% of them singletons. Sequences were derived from whole blood, sampled in connection with sensitization to the hapten diphenylcyclopropenone (DPC). Receptor source: a woman aged 25 to 45 with alopecia areata. Some clones in this sample may be carry-over from other donors' samples. Both conserved end residues are trimmed from each CDR3.

TRBV29-1	SVGPGSETQY
TRBV3-1	ASSRGSSYNSPLH
TRBV19	ASSPRDRTYEQY
TRBV20-1	SARAQDRGNTEAF
TRBV19	ASSQQLQETQY
TRBV9	ASSPSGYGYT
TRBV6-1	ASRGDRGNTGELF
TRBV7-9	ASSLQGSSESPLH
TRBV9	ASSAYSGGVDTQY
TRBV5-1	ASSLTSGGYLSSYNEQF
TRBV12-5	ASGLVSGLSGANVLT
TRBV7-9	ASSFREAAPAYEQY
TRBV5-8	ASTLNTEAF
TRBV12-3/TRBV12-4	ASSGPGQGAPGYT
TRBV5-1	ASSLFSSDSGYGYT
TRBV10-3	ATGDRVRDQPQH
TRBV25-1	ASRQDHEQY
TRBV12-3/TRBV12-4	ASSPQGSNQPQH
TRBV7-2	ASSFRSSGYGDTQY
TRBV25-1	ASSNPKGGFAAF
TRBV6-6	ASSSQGGQGKF
TRBV20-1	SATRTGRAEAF
TRBV7-9	ASSLARQINEKLF
TRBV12-3/TRBV12-4	ASSSQQGYGTEAF
TRBV18	ASSPPLAYFGQF
TRBV7-3	ASSLAGTGELF
TRBV9	ASSVGGLYTDTQY
TRBV2	ASSEEGTAITPQH
TRBV5-6	ASSSFPIMYNEQF
TRBV9	ASSPTDRDKQPQH
TRBV6-1	ASTTHASNQPQH
TRBV5-1	ASSADSYQNYGYT
TRBV3-1	ASSPTPGDGAF
TRBV2	ASSDGVGTDTQY
TRBV12-3/TRBV12-4	ASSRDSREQY
TRBV5-1	ASSGASGGAADTQY
TRBV6-2/TRBV6-3	ASSYARFRGYT
TRBV5-8	ASSLGGTGSHEQF
TRBV20-1	SARSASGVPDTQY
TRBV6-5	ASSPPRGRTNYGYT
TRBV4-1	ASSQVSRPNTEAF
TRBV5-1	ASSQLKGVDTQY